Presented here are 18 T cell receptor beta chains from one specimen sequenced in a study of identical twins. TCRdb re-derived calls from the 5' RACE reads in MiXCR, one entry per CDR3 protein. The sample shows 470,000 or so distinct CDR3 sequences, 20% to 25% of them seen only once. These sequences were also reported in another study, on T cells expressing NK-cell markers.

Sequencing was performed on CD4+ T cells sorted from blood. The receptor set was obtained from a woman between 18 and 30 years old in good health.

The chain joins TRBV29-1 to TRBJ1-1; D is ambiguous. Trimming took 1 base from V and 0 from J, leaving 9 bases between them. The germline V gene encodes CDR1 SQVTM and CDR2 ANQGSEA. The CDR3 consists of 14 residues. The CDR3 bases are TGCAGCGTTGAAGTATCCATTATGAACACTGAAGCTTTCTTT. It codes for CSVEVSIMNTEAFF.

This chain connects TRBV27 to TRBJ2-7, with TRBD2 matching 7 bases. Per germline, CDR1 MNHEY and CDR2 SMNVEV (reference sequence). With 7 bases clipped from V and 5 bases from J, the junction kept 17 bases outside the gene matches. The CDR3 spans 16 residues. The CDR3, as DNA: TGTGCCAGCAAGCGGGGTGCCGGAACTATCGGGAACGAGCAGTACTTC. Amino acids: CASKRGAGTIGNEQYF.

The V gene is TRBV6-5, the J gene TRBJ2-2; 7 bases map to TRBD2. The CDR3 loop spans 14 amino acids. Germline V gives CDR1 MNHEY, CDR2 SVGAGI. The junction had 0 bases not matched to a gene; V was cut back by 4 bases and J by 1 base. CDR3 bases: TGTGCCAGCAGTTGGACTAGGAACACCGGGGAGCTGTTTTTT. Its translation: CASSWTRNTGELFF.

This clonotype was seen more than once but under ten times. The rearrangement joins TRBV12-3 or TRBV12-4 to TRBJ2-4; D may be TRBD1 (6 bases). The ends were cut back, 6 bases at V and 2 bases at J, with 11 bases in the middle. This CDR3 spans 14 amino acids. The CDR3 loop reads CASRNRESKNIQYF. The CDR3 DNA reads TGTGCCAGCAGGAACAGGGAATCCAAAAACATTCAGTACTTC.

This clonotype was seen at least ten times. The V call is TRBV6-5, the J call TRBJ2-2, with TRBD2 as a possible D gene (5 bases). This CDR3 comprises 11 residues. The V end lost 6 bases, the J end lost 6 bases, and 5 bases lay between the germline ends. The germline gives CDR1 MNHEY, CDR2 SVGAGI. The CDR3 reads CASRRAGELFF. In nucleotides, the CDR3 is TGTGCCAGCAGGAGGGCCGGGGAGCTGTTTTTT.

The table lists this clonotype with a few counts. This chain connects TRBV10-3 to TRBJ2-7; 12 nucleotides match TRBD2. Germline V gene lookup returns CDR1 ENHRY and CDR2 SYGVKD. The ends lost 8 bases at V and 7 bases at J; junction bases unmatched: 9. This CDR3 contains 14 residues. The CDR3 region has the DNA TGTGCCATCCGGACTAGCGGGACCGAAAGAGAGCAGTACTTC. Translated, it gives CAIRTSGTEREQYF.

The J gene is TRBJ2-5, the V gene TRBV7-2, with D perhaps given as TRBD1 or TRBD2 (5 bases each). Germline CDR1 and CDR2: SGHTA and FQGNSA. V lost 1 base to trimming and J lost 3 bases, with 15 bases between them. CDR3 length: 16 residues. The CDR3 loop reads CASSLGSRGYEETQYF. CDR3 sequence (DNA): TGTGCCAGCAGCTTAGGTTCGAGGGGATATGAAGAGACCCAGTACTTC.

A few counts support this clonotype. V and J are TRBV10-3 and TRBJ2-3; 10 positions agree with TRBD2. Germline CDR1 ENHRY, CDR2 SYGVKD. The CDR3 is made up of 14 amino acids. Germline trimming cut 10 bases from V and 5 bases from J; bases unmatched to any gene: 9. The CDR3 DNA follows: TGTGCCACCACCGGGACTAGCGTGAGAGATACGCAGTATTTT. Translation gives CATTGTSVRDTQYF.

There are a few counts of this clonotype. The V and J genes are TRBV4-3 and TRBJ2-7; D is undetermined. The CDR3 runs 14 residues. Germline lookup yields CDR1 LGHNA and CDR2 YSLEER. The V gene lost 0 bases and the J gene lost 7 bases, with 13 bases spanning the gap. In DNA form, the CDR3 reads TGCGCCAGCAGCCAAGATACATCTCCATTAGAGCAGTACTTC. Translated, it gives CASSQDTSPLEQYF.

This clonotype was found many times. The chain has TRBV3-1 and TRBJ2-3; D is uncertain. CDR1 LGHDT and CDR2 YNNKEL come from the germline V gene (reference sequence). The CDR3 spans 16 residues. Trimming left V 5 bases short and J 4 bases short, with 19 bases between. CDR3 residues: CASSAPVGAAADTQYF. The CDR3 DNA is TGTGCCAGCAGCGCGCCTGTGGGCGCGGCAGCAGATACGCAGTATTTT.

The CDR3 protein is CASSSQTTDTQYF. CDR3 DNA sequence: TGTGCCAGCAGCTCCCAGACCACAGATACGCAGTATTTT. This rearrangement joins TRBV7-3 to TRBJ2-3; D gene ambiguous. Germline CDR1 is SGHTA and CDR2 is FQGTGA. Trimming removed 4 bases from V and 2 bases from J, with 7 bases in between. The CDR3 consists of 13 residues.

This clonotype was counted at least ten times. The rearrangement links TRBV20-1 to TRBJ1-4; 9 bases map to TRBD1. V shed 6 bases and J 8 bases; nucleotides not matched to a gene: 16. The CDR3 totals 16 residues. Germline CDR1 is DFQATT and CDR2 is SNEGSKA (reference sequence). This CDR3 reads CSARDRAKMKAEKLFF. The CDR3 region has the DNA TGCAGTGCGAGGGACAGGGCAAAAATGAAGGCGGAAAAACTGTTTTTT.

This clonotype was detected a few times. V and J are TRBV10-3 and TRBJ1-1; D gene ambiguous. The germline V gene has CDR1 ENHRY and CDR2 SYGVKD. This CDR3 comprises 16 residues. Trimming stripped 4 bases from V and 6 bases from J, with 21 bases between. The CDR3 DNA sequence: TGTGCCATCAGTGCCCCAAAGGGTCGGGCGAGCGCTGAAGCTTTCTTT. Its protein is CAISAPKGRASAEAFF.

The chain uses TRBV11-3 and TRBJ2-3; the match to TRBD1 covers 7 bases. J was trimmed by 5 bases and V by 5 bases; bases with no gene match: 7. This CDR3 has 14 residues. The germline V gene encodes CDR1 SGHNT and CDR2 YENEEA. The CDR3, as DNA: TGTGCCAGCAGCAGATCGACAGGGCAAGATACGCAGTATTTT. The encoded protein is CASSRSTGQDTQYF.

The CDR3 protein is CASRRRHAAAQETQYF. CDR3 DNA: TGTGCCAGCAGACGCCGACATGCCGCGGCCCAAGAGACCCAGTACTTC. The rearrangement links TRBV12-3 or TRBV12-4 to TRBJ2-5; no firm D call. The CDR3 is 16 residues long. V shed 6 bases and J shed 1 base, with 18 bases lying between them.

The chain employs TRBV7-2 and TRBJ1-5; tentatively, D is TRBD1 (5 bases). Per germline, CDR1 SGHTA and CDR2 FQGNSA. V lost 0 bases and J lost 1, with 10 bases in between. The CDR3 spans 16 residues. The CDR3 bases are TGTGCCAGCAGCTTAGCGTCGGGGGACAGCAATCAGCCCCAGCATTTT. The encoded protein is CASSLASGDSNQPQHF.

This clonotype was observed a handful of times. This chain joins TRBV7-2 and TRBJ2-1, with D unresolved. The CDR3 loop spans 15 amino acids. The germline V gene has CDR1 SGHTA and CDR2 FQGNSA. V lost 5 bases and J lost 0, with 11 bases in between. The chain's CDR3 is CASSQGSTSYNEQFF. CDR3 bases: TGTGCCAGCAGCCAAGGGTCCACCTCCTACAATGAGCAGTTCTTC. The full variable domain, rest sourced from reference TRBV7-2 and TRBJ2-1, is GAGVSQSPSNKVTEKGKDVELRCDPISGHTALYWYRQSLGQGLEFLIYFQGNSAPDKSGLPSDRFSAERTGGSVSTLTIQRTQQEDSAVYLCASSQGSTSYNEQFFGPGTRLTVL.

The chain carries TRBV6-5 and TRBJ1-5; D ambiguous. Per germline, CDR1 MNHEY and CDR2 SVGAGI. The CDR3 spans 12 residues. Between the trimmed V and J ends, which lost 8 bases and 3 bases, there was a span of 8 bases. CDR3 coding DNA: TGTGCCAGCGGCCGGTACAATCAGCCCCAGCATTTT. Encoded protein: CASGRYNQPQHF.